This T cell receptor beta chain appears in the sequencing data of a study of blood T cell repertoires in COVID-19. As for the study in general: Acute and convalescent COVID-19 specimens originated in the United States, Italy and Spain. T cells, B-cell-depleted T cells, or PBMCs supplied cDNA or gDNA.

The CDR3 extends over 15 amino acids. Trimming took 11 bases from V and 4 from J; bases not matched to a gene: 15. Per germline, CDR1 MNHEY and CDR2 SVGAGI. As processed by the authors: Amplification with reference gene primers provided the estimates of nucleated cell counts. Profiled with immunoSEQ multiplex PCR; TCRdb holds only in-frame clones, not every one. V and J calls plus clone size are reproduced from that table; the DNA served to infer D and trimming. The sample has about 56,000 clones, around 90% seen once. The J gene is TRBJ2-3, the V gene TRBV6-5; 7 bases are a match to TRBD1. This sequence was found in a middle-aged man with active COVID-19. Sequencing used peripheral blood. The CDR3 DNA follows: TGTGCCTCCCATAGAGCAGGGGGAGTCTCAGATACGCAGTATTTT. Translating it yields CASHRAGGVSDTQYF.